The clone carrying this T cell receptor beta chain was counted between two and nine times. Its target is unknown. The observed sequence ends 3 residues before the CDR3 terminus, with the missing tail filled in from the germline J gene. The assay was immunoSEQ multiplex PCR, and TCRdb's table has in-frame clones only and misses some. The specimen has 10,000 to 13,000 clones, none found just once. CDR3 length: 12 residues. Looked up from germline, CDR1 is LNHDA and CDR2 is SQIVND (reference sequence). The sample is drawn from a study of T cell clonality in common variable immunodeficiency. Study-level results: Reportedly, TCR beta sequences from common variable immunodeficiency showed fewer deletions and N-nucleotide insertions. Authors noted CVID clonality's cause needs subpopulation repertoire sequencing.

CVID subjects had received replacement immunoglobulin for at least one year. CVID subjects were neither ill nor on immunomodulatory or immunosuppressive medication at sampling. The genes are TRBV19 and TRBJ1-5; D is unresolved. The TCR originated in a human donor with common variable immunodeficiency. Sequencing was carried out using peripheral blood mononuclear cells. This CDR3 reads CASRSGFQPQHF. The sequenced CDR3 bases are TGTGCCAGTCGGTCGGGGTTTCAACCC.